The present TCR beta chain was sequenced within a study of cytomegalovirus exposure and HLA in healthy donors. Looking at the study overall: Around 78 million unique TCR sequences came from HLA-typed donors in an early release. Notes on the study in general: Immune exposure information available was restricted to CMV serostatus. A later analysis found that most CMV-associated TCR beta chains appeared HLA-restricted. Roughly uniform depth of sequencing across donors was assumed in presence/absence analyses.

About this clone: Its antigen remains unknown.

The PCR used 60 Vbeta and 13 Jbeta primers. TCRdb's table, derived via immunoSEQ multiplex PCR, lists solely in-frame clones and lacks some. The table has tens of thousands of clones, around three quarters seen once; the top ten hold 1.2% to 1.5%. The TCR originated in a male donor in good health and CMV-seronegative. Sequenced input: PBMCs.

The CDR3 bases are TGTGCCAGCAGCCGTACACAGGGGGCGAATAGTTCACCCCTCCACTTT. Protein: CASSRTQGANSSPLHF. This chain uses TRBV7-9 with TRBJ1-6; 9 bases are shared with TRBD1. This CDR3 has 16 residues. The germline V gene encodes CDR1 SEHNR and CDR2 FQNEAQ (reference sequence). The ends lost 5 bases at V and 9 bases at J; junction bases unmatched: 11.